This T cell receptor (beta chain) comes out of a study of early T cells in non-severe SARS-CoV-2 infection. Study summary: Whole-blood bulk RNA, unsorted, was sequenced, and chains were unpaired. The study's findings and limits: Anti-spike CD8 responses were favored in VDJdb matching, and private and CD4 specificities were missed.

Points on this clonotype: Its antigen is unidentified.

Unique molecular identifiers tagged individual cDNA molecules. Via MiXCR, TCRdb re-called the 5' RACE reads, giving one row per CDR3 protein. Of some 77,000 distinct CDR3 sequences in the sample, more than 9% were seen once. Trimming cost V 5 bases and J 6 bases; bases outside gene matches: 13. Germline loops: CDR1 MNHEY, CDR2 SMNVEV (reference sequence). This CDR3 is built from 15 residues. The sample comprised whole blood. This TCR came from an adult who was a healthcare worker with PCR-confirmed SARS-CoV-2 infection or an uninfected control (not recorded which). The chain is built from TRBV27 and TRBJ2-7, with 7 positions matching TRBD1. The CDR3 sequence is CASSHDRDSLFEQYF. CDR3 bases: TGTGCCAGCAGTCACGATCGGGACAGTCTATTCGAGCAGTACTTC.